This T cell receptor (beta chain) was recovered during a study of T cells in Graves' hyperthyroidism and ophthalmopathy. Amplification targeted TCR beta CDR3 regions from RNA transcripts. A first-round RT-PCR of the TCR CDR3 used the HTBI primer set. TCRdb processed the multiplex PCR reads anew with MiXCR; each CDR3 protein has one entry. The table records 500,000 to 800,000 distinct CDR3 sequences, nearly 45% of them present only once. This clonotype was seen ten or more times. The sample consisted of peripheral blood or thyroid tissue (not recorded which). This receptor was taken from an adult man with Graves' disease, either hyperthyroidism or ophthalmopathy (not recorded which).

The DNA of the CDR3 is TGTGCCAGCAGCCCCGGCGGAGCTAACTATGGCTACACCTTC. This encodes CASSPGGANYGYTF. The chain employs TRBV7-2 and TRBJ1-2; D uncertain. The length of the CDR3 is 14 residues. Germline V gene data show CDR1 as SGHTA and CDR2 as FQGNSA. V was clipped by 5 bases and J by 0 bases, with 10 bases between them.